One and the same sample provided the 21 T cell receptor beta chains below, sequenced in a study of cytomegalovirus exposure and HLA in healthy donors. Researchers ran the PCR with 60 Vbeta and 13 Jbeta primers. Measured with immunoSEQ multiplex PCR; TCRdb has only the in-frame clones, and not every one. Among under 250,000 clones listed, roughly 80% were seen once. Sequencing was carried out using PBMCs. Receptors originate from a woman aged 40 to 50 in good health and CMV-seronegative.

The chain recombines TRBV2 with TRBJ1-5; 7 bases fit TRBD1. This CDR3 has 14 residues. After removal of 1 base from V and 4 bases from J, the junction contained 1 base not matched to a gene. Germline V gene data show CDR1 as SNHLY and CDR2 as FYNNEI. The CDR3 spells CASSEVQGNQPQHF. CDR3 nucleotides: TGTGCCAGCAGTGAAGTACAGGGGAATCAGCCCCAGCATTTT.

The chain recombines TRBV18 with TRBJ1-1; D uncertain. The V end lost 4 bases, the J end lost 7 bases, and 16 bases lay between the germline ends. CDR3 length: 14 residues. The V gene's germline CDR1 is KGHSH and CDR2 LQKENI. The CDR3 sequence: CASSLTVPQYEAFF. The CDR3 DNA is TGTGCCAGCTCACTAACGGTGCCTCAATATGAAGCTTTCTTT.

The CDR3 DNA follows: TGTGCCTGGAAATCGCGGTTCCTTGAAGCTTTCTTT. This translates into CAWKSRFLEAFF. The V gene is TRBV30, the J gene TRBJ1-1, with unresolved D. V lost 4 bases, J lost 7 bases, and 13 bases lay in between. The CDR3 totals 12 residues. Germline assignment: CDR1 GTSNPN and CDR2 SVGIG (reference sequence). The whole variable domain, filled in from reference TRBV30 and TRBJ1-1, reads SQTIHQWPATLVQPVGSPLSLECTVEGTSNPNLYWYRQAAGRGLQLLFYSVGIGQISSEVPQNLSASRPQDRQFILSSKKLLLSDSGFYLCAWKSRFLEAFFGQGTRLTVV.

The V call is TRBV19, the J call TRBJ1-4, with D uncertain. Germline assignment: CDR1 LNHDA and CDR2 SQIVND (reference sequence). The CDR3 extends over 14 amino acids. V was cut by 8 bases and J by 0 bases, with 10 bases left in between. In DNA form, the CDR3 reads TGTGCCAGTGGGCAAATCGCAACTAATGAAAAACTGTTTTTT. This translates into CASGQIATNEKLFF.

CDR3 in DNA: TGTGCCAGCAGTCCACCGGGACTAGCGGGAGGCGAGCAGTACTTC. Translation: CASSPPGLAGGEQYF. This sequence joins TRBV6-1 and TRBJ2-7; TRBD2 matches 15 bases. The germline CDR1 and CDR2 sequences are MNHNS and SASEGT. The CDR3 sequence is 15 residues long. With V trimmed by 5 bases and J by 6 bases, 5 bases remained unmatched.

The genes are TRBV20-1 and TRBJ1-2; the D is unclear. Germline V gene lookup returns CDR1 DFQATT and CDR2 SNEGSKA (reference sequence). The length of the CDR3 is 11 residues. V lost 6 bases and J lost 8, with 13 bases in between. CDR3 amino acids: CSAPWEGGYTF. Here the CDR3 DNA reads TGCAGTGCCCCCTGGGAGGGCGGCTACACCTTC.

This chain links TRBV4-1 with TRBJ2-2; tentative D call: TRBD1 (6 bases). The CDR3 contains 15 residues. Germline V gives CDR1 MGHRA, CDR2 YSYEKL. V lost 7 bases and J 0 bases, leaving 12 bases between the germline ends. CDR3 coding DNA: TGCGCCAGCAACAAACCAGGGGCGAACACCGGGGAGCTGTTTTTT. Translation gives CASNKPGANTGELFF.

The rearrangement uses TRBV28 and TRBJ2-2; 7 nucleotides align to TRBD1. J gave up 8 bases and V 3 bases, and 9 bases lay outside the gene matches. CDR1 MDHEN and CDR2 SYDVKM come from the germline V gene. The CDR3 consists of 15 residues. CDR3 sequence: CASSFGTGVGGELFF. As DNA, the CDR3 is TGTGCCAGCAGTTTTGGAACAGGGGTAGGTGGGGAGCTGTTTTTT.

The genes are TRBV11-2 and TRBJ2-7, with 9 bases identical to TRBD1. Germline trimming cut 5 bases from V and 2 bases from J; bases unmatched to any gene: 7. Germline V gene data show CDR1 as SGHAT and CDR2 as FQNNGV. The CDR3 length is 15 residues. CDR3 residues: CASSPEDRGTYEQYF. The CDR3 DNA reads TGTGCCAGCAGCCCAGAGGACAGGGGAACCTACGAGCAGTACTTC.

This chain uses TRBV4-1 with TRBJ2-1, with a possible D match to TRBD2 (6 bases). With 0 bases removed from V and 5 bases from J, the gap between germline ends came to 20 bases. CDR1 is MGHRA, CDR2 YSYEKL, per germline. The CDR3 covers 18 residues. In DNA, the CDR3 is TGCGCCAGCAGCCAAGAGGAAGCTACTAGCTGGGCCGACAATGAGCAGTTCTTC. Its protein product is CASSQEEATSWADNEQFF.

V usage is TRBV29-1 and J usage is TRBJ2-2, with D uncertain. The CDR3 runs 13 residues. Germline values: CDR1 SQVTM, CDR2 ANQGSEA. V dropped 5 bases and J dropped 4 bases, with 11 bases sitting between them. As DNA, the CDR3 is TGCAGCGTTCTACGATATACCACCGGGGAGCTGTTTTTT. Translation gives CSVLRYTTGELFF.

The chain joins TRBV7-8 to TRBJ2-4; TRBD2 matches 10 bases. J gave up 0 bases and V 5 bases, and 4 bases lay outside the gene matches. Germline loops: CDR1 SGHVS, CDR2 FQNEAQ. This CDR3 is built from 16 residues. CDR3 DNA sequence: TGTGCCAGCAGCCAAAGCGGGAGGGGAGCCAAAAACATTCAGTACTTC. Amino acid sequence: CASSQSGRGAKNIQYF.

The CDR3 nucleotides read TGTGCCAGCAGACAGGGGGACAGGAGCTCCTACGAGCAGTACTTC. Translation: CASRQGDRSSYEQYF. This sequence joins TRBV27 and TRBJ2-7, with 8 bases matching TRBD1. CDR1 is MNHEY, CDR2 SMNVEV, per germline (reference sequence). The junction had 7 bases not matched to a gene; V was cut back by 6 bases and J by 0 bases. The CDR3 consists of 15 residues.

The V and J genes are TRBV7-9 and TRBJ2-7; D is ambiguous. This CDR3 comprises 16 residues. In germline, CDR1 is SEHNR, CDR2 FQNEAQ (reference sequence). The V end lost 1 base, the J end lost 2 bases, and 15 bases lay between the germline ends. CDR3 nucleotide sequence: TGTGCCAGCAGCTTAGGCCGGTTGCCTGCCCCCTACGAGCAGTACTTC. It codes for CASSLGRLPAPYEQYF.

The gene calls are TRBV4-1 and TRBJ2-7; 11 bases fit TRBD2. The V and J ends lost 3 bases and 2 bases, in that order; junction bases with no gene match: 3. The CDR3 consists of 15 residues. Germline V gives CDR1 MGHRA, CDR2 YSYEKL. CDR3 DNA sequence: TGCGCCAGCAGCCAGATAGCGGGAGGGCCCTACGAGCAGTACTTC. This sequence encodes CASSQIAGGPYEQYF.

The genes are TRBV10-3 and TRBJ1-5, with 10 bases aligning to TRBD1. This CDR3 is built from 18 residues. Trimming cost V 0 bases and J 0 bases; bases outside gene matches: 5. The germline V gene has CDR1 ENHRY and CDR2 SYGVKD. Here the CDR3 DNA reads TGTGCCATCAGTGAGTCGACGGGACAGGGGTATAGCAATCAGCCCCAGCATTTT. This translates into CAISESTGQGYSNQPQHF.

This chain links TRBV2 with TRBJ1-1, with D tentatively TRBD1 (5 bases). Trimming took off 0 bases at V and 0 bases at J, with 8 bases between the two ends. The CDR3 extends over 15 amino acids. From germline, CDR1 is SNHLY and CDR2 FYNNEI. Written as DNA, the CDR3 is TGTGCCAGCAGTGAAGCGACAGTTATGAACACTGAAGCTTTCTTT. Translation: CASSEATVMNTEAFF. Combining the CDR3 with reference TRBV2 and TRBJ1-1 gives the whole variable domain EPEVTQTPSHQVTQMGQEVILRCVPISNHLYFYWYRQILGQKVEFLVSFYNNEISEKSEIFDDQFSVERPDGSNFTLKIRSTKLEDSAMYFCASSEATVMNTEAFFGQGTRLTVV.

The V and J genes are TRBV28 and TRBJ1-2; D unclear. CDR1 is MDHEN and CDR2 is SYDVKM in the germline V gene. The CDR3 length is 14 residues. V dropped 2 bases and J dropped 2 bases, with 9 bases sitting between them. As DNA, the CDR3 is TGTGCCAGCAGTTTACGGCCAGCGAACTATGGCTACACCTTC. Residues: CASSLRPANYGYTF.

The V and J genes are TRBV6-6 and TRBJ1-2; weak D call: TRBD1 (5 bases). CDR3 size: 13 residues. V was shortened by 4 bases and J by 5 bases, with 11 bases between the two germline ends. CDR1 is MNHNY and CDR2 is SVGAGI in the germline V gene (reference sequence). CDR3 sequence (DNA): TGTGCCAGCAGTTCCACGGGGGAATATGGCTACACCTTC. This sequence encodes CASSSTGEYGYTF.

This clone was counted between two and nine times. The chain recombines TRBV27 with TRBJ2-7; tentative D call: TRBD1 (6 bases). From germline, CDR1 is MNHEY and CDR2 SMNVEV (reference sequence). Trimming took off 8 bases at V and 3 bases at J, with 17 bases between the two ends. The CDR3 has 14 amino acids. This CDR3 reads CASSIGGHIYEQYF. In DNA, the CDR3 is TGTGCCAGCTCCATAGGGGGACACATCTACGAGCAGTACTTC.

This chain connects TRBV27 to TRBJ2-3; TRBD2 is a possible D gene (5 bases). From germline, CDR1 is MNHEY and CDR2 SMNVEV (reference sequence). The CDR3 spans 14 residues. V was pared by 6 bases and J by 2 bases, with 12 bases between. The CDR3 bases are TGTGCCAGCAGACCGAGCGGAGTCACAGATACGCAGTATTTT. Translation: CASRPSGVTDTQYF.